The clone carrying this TCR beta chain has at least ten counts. Construction of the TCRbeta library involved unique molecular identifiers. TCRdb processed the PCR reads anew with MiXCR; each CDR3 protein has one entry. The sample holds a few hundred thousand distinct CDR3 sequences, around 9.9% seen once. This specimen belongs to a study of T-cell reconstitution after alpha-beta-depleted transplantation in children. The CDR3 covers 14 residues. V was trimmed by 8 bases and J by 0 bases, leaving 14 bases between them. The germline CDR1 and CDR2 sequences are SEHNR and FQNEAQ (reference sequence). The sample was PBMCs, taken before TCRalphabeta/CD19-depleted stem cell transplant. V usage is TRBV7-9 and J usage is TRBJ2-7; D is unclear. This TCR derives from a child less than two years old with acute myeloid leukemia, due to receive a stem cell transplant. The CDR3 protein is CASGRASSSYEQYF. DNA of the CDR3: TGTGCCAGCGGCCGGGCTAGTAGCTCCTACGAGCAGTACTTC.